This paragraph covers one T cell receptor beta chain sequence. The length of the CDR3 is 16 residues. V shed 9 bases and J 2 bases; nucleotides not matched to a gene: 10. Germline CDR1 is KGHDR and CDR2 is SFDVKD. The data stem from a study of blood T cell repertoires in COVID-19. This table comes from immunoSEQ multiplex PCR, and its TCRdb copy is limited to in-frame clones, with some not included. The sample has about 190,000 clones, roughly 80% seen once. The sequence was collected from a man in his forties or fifties who had recovered from COVID-19. The V call is TRBV24-1, the J call TRBJ2-2; 8 nucleotides agree with TRBD1. Sequenced sample: peripheral blood. The chain's CDR3 is CATGKPDRGNTGELFF. The CDR3 nucleotides are TGTGCCACCGGAAAGCCTGACAGGGGTAACACCGGGGAGCTGTTTTTT.